This is a list of T cell receptor beta chains from one sample in a study of Graves' ophthalmopathy and Graves' hyperthyroidism. TCRdb reanalysed the multiplex PCR reads using MiXCR and keeps one entry per CDR3 protein. The repertoire holds some 750,000 distinct CDR3 sequences, roughly 40% seen once, with approximately 46% in the top ten. The sequenced sample was peripheral blood. These receptors were obtained from an adult man with Graves' ophthalmopathy. Both conserved end residues are part of each CDR3. D genes are given only for firm matches. Clone size appears in some rows only: once, few, many, or a class for an expanded clone.

v_call	d_call	clone_size	j_call	cdr3_nt	cdr3_aa
TRBV7-9	TRBD2	NA	TRBJ2-6	TGTGCCAGCAGCCCAACGGGGGGGTCCACTGAAGCTTTC	CASSPTGGSTEAF
TRBV20-1	NA	NA	TRBJ2-5	TGCAGTGCTAATTCCGCGTCAGGGCACGTCCAAGAGACCCAGTACTTC	CSANSASGHVQETQYF
TRBV25-1	NA	many	TRBJ1-1	TGTGCCAGCAGTTTTGGGTTACGCACTGAAGCTTTCTTT	CASSFGLRTEAFF
TRBV10-3	TRBD1	NA	TRBJ1-2	TGTGCCACCGGACAGGGGGCCAACTATGGCTACACCTTC	CATGQGANYGYTF
TRBV5-6	NA	many	TRBJ2-5	TGTGCCAGCAGCCTGCCGGCGCAAGAGACCCAGTACTTC	CASSLPAQETQYF
TRBV7-2	NA	many	TRBJ1-1	TGTGCCAGCAGCTTAGTGGGGGCGGCTGAAGCTTTCTTT	CASSLVGAAEAFF
TRBV5-6	NA	NA	TRBJ1-4	TGTGCCAGCAGCTTGGCCACCGAGTTCGAGGTTTTT	CASSLATEFEVF
TRBV2	NA	NA	TRBJ1-5	TGTGCCAGCAGAGGCAGGGGAAGACAGCCCCAGCATTTT	CASRGRGRQPQHF
TRBV25-1	NA	many	TRBJ2-5	TGTGCCAGCAGTGATGCGGGACAGCATCAAGAGACCCAGTACTTC	CASSDAGQHQETQYF
TRBV10-3	NA	NA	TRBJ1-5	TGTGCCAGCAGTGCTCATCGCACGGGAGACTATAGCAATCAGCCCCAGCATTTT	CASSAHRTGDYSNQPQHF